This T cell receptor beta chain was recovered during a study of preoperative IRX-2 immunotherapy in early breast cancer. Treatment reported: preoperative locoregional IRX-2 cytokine immunotherapy. Patients received preoperative, locoregional IRX-2 cytokine immunotherapy in a phase Ib study. Germline CDR1 is KGHSH and CDR2 is LQKENI. This CDR3 has 14 amino acids. The V end lost 3 bases, the J end lost 0 bases, and 8 bases lay between the germline ends. Using immunoSEQ multiplex PCR, the repertoire was profiled, and TCRdb retains in-frame clones only, with some absent. The table lists approximately 20,000 clones, roughly 80% of them singletons.

The chain joins TRBV18 to TRBJ1-2; D is unresolved. The source is a human donor with breast cancer. Sequencing used lymph node tissue, obtained after IRX-2 immunotherapy. CDR3 DNA sequence: TGTGCCAGCTCACCCCAGGTTACTAACTATGGCTACACCTTC. It yields the protein CASSPQVTNYGYTF.